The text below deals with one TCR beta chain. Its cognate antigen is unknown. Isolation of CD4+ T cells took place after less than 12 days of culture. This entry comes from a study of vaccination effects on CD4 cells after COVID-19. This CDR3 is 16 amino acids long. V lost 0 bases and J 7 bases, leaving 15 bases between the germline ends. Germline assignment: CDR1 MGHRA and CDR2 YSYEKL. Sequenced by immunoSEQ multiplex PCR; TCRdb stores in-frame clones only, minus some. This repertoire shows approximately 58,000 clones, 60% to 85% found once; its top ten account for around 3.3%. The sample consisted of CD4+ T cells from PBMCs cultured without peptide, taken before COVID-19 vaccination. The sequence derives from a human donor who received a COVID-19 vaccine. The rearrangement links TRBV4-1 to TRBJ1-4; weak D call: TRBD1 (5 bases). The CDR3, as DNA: TGCGCCAGCAGCCAAGATTTGGGGGTAGGACGTGAAAAACTGTTTTTT. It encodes CASSQDLGVGREKLFF.